The sequence of this T cell receptor beta chain was determined in a study of blood T cell repertoires in COVID-19. Participants were aged about 18 to 100 years, lived in over 20 US areas, and enrolled virtually. Using immunoSEQ multiplex PCR, the repertoire was profiled, and TCRdb retains in-frame clones only, with some absent. The sample records 150,000 to 200,000 clones, approximately 83% being singletons. CDR3 length equals 15 residues. V lost 4 bases and J lost 5; bases outside the gene matches: 4. Per germline, CDR1 SGHNT and CDR2 YENEEA. This clonotype was sampled from a man in his forties or fifties who had recovered from COVID-19. V usage is TRBV11-3 and J usage is TRBJ2-3; 12 bases map to TRBD1. The sample consisted of PBMCs or T cells enriched from blood (not recorded which). The CDR3 DNA sequence: TGTGCCAGCAGCTCCGGGACAGGGGGCCAAGATACGCAGTATTTT. Amino acid sequence: CASSSGTGGQDTQYF.